This T cell receptor (beta chain) was found in a study of cytomegalovirus exposure and HLA in healthy donors. Across the study: The same platform was used for the 100 to 150 validation repertoires and the approximately 670 first-cohort repertoires, a later analysis reported.

Trimming removed 2 bases from V and 5 bases from J; junction bases left unmatched: 6. Germline assignment: CDR1 MNHEY and CDR2 SMNVEV (reference sequence). The CDR3 loop spans 14 amino acids. The data were produced by immunoSEQ multiplex PCR, yet TCRdb's version contains in-frame clones alone and is incomplete. The sample contains over 85,000 clones, approximately 94% of which appear only once. The chain employs TRBV27 and TRBJ2-7; 7 bases match TRBD1. The source of this sequence is a woman in her twenties or thirties in good health and CMV-seropositive. The sequenced sample was PBMCs. CDR3 residues: CASSLPGTVNEQYF. CDR3 DNA: TGTGCCAGCAGTTTACCCGGGACAGTCAACGAGCAGTACTTC.